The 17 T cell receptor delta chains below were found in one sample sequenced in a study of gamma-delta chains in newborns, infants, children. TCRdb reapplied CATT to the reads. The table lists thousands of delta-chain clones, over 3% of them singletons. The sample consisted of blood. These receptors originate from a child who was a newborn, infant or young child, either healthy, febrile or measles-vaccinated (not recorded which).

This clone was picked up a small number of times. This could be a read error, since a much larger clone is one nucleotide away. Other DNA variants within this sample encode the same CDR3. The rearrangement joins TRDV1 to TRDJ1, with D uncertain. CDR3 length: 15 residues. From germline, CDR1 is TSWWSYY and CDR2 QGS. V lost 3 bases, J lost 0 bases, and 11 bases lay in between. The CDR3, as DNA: TGTGCTCTTGGGGAGCCCCCCGGGAACACCGATAAACTCATCTTT. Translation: CALGEPPGNTDKLIF.

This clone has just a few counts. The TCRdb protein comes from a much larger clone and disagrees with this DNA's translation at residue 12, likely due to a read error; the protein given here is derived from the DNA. CDR3 region: CALGNPIPTKGETLTAQLFF. The CDR3 bases are TGTGCTCTTGGGAACCCGATTCCTACAAAGGGGGAAACGCTGACAGCACAACTCTTCTTT. The rearrangement uses TRDV1 and TRDJ2; a weak D match, TRDD2 (7 bases). The V and J ends lost 5 bases and 3 bases respectively, with 28 bases between them. CDR3 size: 20 residues. Germline-derived CDR1 and CDR2 are TSWWSYY and QGS.

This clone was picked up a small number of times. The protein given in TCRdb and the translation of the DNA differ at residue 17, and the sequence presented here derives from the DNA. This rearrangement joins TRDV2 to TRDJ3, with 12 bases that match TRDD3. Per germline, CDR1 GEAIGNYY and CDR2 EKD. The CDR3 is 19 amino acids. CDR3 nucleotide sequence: TGTGCCTGTGACATGCTGGGGGATACGCGCTCCTGGGACACCCGACAGGTGTTTTTC. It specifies CACDMLGDTRSWDTRQVFF.

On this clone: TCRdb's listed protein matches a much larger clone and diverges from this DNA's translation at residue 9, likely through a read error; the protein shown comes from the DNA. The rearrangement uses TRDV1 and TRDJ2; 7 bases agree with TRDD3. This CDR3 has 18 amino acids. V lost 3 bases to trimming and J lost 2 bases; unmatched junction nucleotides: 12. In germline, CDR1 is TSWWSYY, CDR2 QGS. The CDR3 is CALGDGGPRGVLTAQLFF. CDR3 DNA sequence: TGTGCTCTTGGGGATGGGGGACCTAGAGGAGTGTTGACAGCACAACTCTTCTTT.

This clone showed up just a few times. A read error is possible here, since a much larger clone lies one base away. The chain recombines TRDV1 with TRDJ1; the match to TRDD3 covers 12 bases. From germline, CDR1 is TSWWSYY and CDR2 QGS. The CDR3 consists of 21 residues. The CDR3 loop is CALGERFLLGDTLFYTDKPIF. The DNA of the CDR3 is TGTGCTCTTGGGGAACGGTTCCTACTGGGGGATACTCTATTCTACACCGATAAACCCATCTTT.

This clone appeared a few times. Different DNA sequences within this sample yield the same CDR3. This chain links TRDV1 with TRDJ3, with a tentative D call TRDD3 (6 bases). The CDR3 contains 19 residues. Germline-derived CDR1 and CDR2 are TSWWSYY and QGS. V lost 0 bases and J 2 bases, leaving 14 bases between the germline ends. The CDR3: CALGELHGGYTWDTRQMFF. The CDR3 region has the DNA TGTGCTCTTGGGGAACTCCATGGTGGATACACCTGGGACACCCGACAGATGTTTTTC.

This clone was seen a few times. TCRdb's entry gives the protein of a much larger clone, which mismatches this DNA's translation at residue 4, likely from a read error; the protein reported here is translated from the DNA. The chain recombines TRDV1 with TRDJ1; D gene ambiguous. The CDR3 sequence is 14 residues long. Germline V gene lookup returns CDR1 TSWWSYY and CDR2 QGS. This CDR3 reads CALREPLVTDKLIF. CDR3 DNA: TGTGCTCTTAGGGAACCCCTCGTCACCGATAAACTCATCTTT.

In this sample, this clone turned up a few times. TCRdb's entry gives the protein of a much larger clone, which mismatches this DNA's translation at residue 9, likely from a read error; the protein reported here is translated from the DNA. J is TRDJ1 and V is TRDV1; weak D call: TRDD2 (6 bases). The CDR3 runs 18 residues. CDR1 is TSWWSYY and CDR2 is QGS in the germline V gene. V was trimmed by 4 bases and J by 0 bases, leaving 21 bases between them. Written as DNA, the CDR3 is TGTGCTCTTGGGGTCCTACTTCCTGCGAGGCCGGACACCGATAAACTCATCTTT. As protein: CALGVLLPARPDTDKLIF.

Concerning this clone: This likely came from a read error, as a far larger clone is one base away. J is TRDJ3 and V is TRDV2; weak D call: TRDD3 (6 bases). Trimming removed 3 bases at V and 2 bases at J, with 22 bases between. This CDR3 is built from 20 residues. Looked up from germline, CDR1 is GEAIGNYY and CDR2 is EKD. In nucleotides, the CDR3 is TGTGCCTGTGACGGGGGGACGGGACCCCACAGCCCCTGGGACACCCGACAGATGTTTTTC. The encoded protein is CACDGGTGPHSPWDTRQMFF.

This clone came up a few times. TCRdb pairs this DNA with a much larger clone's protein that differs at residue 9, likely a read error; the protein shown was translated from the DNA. CDR3 nucleotide sequence: TGTGCTCTTGGGGAACTTGGGTATGTGGGTCCCACCGATAAACTCATCTTT. It yields the protein CALGELGYVGPTDKLIF. The gene calls are TRDV1 and TRDJ1; D is uncertain. V lost 0 bases to trimming and J lost 1 base, with 15 bases between them. This CDR3 comprises 17 residues. From germline, CDR1 is TSWWSYY and CDR2 QGS.

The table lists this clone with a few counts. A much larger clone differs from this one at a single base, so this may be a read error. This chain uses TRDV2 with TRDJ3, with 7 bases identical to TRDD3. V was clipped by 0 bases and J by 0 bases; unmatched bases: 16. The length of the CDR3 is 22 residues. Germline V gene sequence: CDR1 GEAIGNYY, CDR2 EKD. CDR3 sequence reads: CACDTGYGTVGYSSWDTRQMFF. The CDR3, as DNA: TGTGCCTGTGACACCGGTTACGGTACTGTGGGATACAGCTCCTGGGACACCCGACAGATGTTTTTC.

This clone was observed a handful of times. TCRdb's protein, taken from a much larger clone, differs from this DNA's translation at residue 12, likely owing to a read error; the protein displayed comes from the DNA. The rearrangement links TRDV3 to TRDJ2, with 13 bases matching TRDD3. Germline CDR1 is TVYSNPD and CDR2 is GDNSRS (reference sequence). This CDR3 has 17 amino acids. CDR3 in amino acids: CAFFRDWGIREAAQLFF. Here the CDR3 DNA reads TGCGCCTTTTTTCGGGACTGGGGGATACGAGAGGCAGCACAACTCTTCTTT. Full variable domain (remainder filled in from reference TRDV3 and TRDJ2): CDKVTQSSPDQTVASGSEVVLLCTYDTVYSNPDLFWYRIRPDYSFQFVFYGDNSRSEGADFTQGRFSVKHILTQKAFHLVISPVRTEDSATYYCAFFRDWGIREAAQLFFGKGTQLIVEP.

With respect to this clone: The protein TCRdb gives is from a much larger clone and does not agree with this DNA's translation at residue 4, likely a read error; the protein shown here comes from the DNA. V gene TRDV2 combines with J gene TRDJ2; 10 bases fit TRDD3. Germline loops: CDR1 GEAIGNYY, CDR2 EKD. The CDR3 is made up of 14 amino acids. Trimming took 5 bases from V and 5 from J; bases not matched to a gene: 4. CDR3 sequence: CACVILGDTAQLFF. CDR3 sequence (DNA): TGTGCCTGTGTCATACTGGGGGATACAGCACAACTCTTCTTT.

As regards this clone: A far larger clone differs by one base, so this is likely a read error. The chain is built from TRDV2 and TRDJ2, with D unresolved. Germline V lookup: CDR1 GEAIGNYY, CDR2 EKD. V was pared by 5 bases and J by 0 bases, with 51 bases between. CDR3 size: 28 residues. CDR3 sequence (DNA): TGTGCCTGTGGAAAACATAGGGCCCATAGCAAGGTTTTTCGTAATGATGCCTGTGGTAGGGCTTTGACAGCACAACTCTTCTTT. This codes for CACGKHRAHSKVFRNDACGRALTAQLFF.

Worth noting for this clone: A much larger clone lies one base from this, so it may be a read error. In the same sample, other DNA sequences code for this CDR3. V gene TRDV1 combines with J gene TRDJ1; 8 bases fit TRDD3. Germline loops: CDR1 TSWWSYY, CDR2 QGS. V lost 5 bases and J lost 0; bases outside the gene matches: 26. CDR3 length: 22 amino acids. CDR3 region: CALGRASSWGTAQLPYTDKLIF. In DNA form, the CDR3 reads TGTGCTCTTGGGAGAGCTTCCTCCTGGGGGACAGCACAACTTCCGTACACCGATAAACTCATCTTT.

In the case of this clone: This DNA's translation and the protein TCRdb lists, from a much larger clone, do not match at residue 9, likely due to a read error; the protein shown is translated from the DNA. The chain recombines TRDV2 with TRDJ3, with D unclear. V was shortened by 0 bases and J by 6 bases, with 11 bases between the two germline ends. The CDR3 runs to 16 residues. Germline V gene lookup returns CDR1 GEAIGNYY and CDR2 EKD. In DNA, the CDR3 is TGTGCCTGTGACACCGCCCCTGGCTTGGACACCCGACAGATGTTTTTC. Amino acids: CACDTAPGLDTRQMFF.

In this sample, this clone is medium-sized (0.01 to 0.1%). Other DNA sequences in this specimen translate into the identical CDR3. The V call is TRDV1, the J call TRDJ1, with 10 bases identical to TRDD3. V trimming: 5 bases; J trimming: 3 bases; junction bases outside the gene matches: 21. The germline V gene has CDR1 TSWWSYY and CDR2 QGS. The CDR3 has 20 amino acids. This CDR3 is CALGPSGLRTGGSDPDKLIF. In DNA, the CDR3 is TGTGCTCTTGGGCCCAGTGGCCTACGGACTGGGGGATCAGATCCCGATAAACTCATCTTT.